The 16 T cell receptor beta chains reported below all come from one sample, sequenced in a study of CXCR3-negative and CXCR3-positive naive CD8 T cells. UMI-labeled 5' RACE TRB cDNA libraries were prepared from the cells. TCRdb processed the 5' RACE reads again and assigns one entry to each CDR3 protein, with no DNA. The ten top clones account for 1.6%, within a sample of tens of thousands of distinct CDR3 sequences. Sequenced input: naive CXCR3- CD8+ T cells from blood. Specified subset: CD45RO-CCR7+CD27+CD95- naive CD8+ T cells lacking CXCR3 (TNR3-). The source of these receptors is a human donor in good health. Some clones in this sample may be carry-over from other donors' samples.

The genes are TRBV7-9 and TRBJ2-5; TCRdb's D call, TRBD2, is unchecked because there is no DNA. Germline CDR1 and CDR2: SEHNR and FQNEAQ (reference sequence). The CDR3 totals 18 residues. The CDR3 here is CASSLGASGDPYQETQYF.

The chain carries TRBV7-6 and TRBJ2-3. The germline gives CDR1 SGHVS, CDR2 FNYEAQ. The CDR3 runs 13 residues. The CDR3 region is CASSLSGPDTQYF.

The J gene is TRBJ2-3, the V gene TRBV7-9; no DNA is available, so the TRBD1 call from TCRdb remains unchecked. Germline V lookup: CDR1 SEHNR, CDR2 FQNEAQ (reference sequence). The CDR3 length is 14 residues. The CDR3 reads CASSSTGYEDTQYF.

CDR3 sequence: CASGDVNYNEQFF. J is TRBJ2-1 and V is TRBV27; the TCRdb call, TRBD1, lacks DNA for checking. The CDR3 is 13 amino acids. The germline gives CDR1 MNHEY, CDR2 SMNVEV (reference sequence).

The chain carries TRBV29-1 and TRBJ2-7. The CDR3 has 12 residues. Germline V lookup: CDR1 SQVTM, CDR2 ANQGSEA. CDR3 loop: CSVTDLTYEQYF.

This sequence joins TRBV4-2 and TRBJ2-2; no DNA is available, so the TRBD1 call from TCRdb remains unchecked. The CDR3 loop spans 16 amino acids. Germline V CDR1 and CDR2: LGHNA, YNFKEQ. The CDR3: CASSQALAGDHGELFF.

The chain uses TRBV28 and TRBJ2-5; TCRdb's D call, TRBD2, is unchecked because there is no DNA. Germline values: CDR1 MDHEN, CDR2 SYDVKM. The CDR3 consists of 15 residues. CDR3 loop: CASSPGLAHQETQYF.

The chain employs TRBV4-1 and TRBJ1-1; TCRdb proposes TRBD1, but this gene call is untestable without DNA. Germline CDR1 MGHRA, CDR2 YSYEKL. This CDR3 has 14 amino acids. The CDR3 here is CASSQVEQGAGAFF.

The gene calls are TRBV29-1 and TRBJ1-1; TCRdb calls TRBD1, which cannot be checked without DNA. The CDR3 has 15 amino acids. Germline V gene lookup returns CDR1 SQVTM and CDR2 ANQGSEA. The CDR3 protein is CSVGPSAGGASTAFF.

CDR3 amino acids: CSAPGTGMNTGELFF. The chain employs TRBV20-1 and TRBJ2-2; TCRdb reports TRBD1, a call that lacks DNA to check it against. The V gene's germline CDR1 is DFQATT and CDR2 SNEGSKA (reference sequence). CDR3 length: 15 amino acids.

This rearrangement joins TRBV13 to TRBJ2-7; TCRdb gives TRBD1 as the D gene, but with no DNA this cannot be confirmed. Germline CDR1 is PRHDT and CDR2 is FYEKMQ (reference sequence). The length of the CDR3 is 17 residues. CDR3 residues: CASSHSSGGDRGYEQYF.

The CDR3 protein is CASLMQAGVGSTDTQYF. The chain carries TRBV12-5 and TRBJ2-3; the TRBD1 assignment by TCRdb is unverifiable without DNA. The V gene's germline CDR1 is LGHNT and CDR2 FRNRAP. CDR3 size: 17 residues.

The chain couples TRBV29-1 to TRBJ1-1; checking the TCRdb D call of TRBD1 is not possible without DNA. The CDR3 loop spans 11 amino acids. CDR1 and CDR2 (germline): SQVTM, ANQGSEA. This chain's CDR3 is CSVGGAFEAFF.

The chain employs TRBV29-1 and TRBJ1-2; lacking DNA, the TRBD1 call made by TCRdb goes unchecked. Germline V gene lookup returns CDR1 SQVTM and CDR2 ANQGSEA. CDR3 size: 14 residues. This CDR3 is CSVEGQGVLYGYTF.

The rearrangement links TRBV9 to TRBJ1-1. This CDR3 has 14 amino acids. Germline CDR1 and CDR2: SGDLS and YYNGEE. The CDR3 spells CASSVVGLFTEAFF.

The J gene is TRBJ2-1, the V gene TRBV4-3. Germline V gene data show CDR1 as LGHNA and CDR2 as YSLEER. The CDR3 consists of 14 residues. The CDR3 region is CASSQGSVENEQFF.